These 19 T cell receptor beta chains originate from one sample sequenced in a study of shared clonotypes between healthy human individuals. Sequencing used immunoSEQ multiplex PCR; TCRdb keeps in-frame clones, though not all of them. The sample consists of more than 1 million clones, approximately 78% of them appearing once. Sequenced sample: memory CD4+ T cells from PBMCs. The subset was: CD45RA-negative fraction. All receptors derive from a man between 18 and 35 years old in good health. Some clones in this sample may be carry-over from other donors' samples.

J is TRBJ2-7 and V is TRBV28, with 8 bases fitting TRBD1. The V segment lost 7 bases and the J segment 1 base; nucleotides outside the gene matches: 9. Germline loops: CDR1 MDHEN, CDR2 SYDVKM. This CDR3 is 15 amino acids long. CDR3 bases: TGTGCCAGCATATCAGGGACAGGTTCGTCCTACGAGCAGTACTTC. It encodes CASISGTGSSYEQYF.

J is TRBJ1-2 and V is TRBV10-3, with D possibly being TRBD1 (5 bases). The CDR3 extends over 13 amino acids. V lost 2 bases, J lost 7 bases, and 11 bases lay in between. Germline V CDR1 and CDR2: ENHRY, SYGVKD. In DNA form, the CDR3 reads TGTGCCATCAGTGAGGGGGCCCCCCCTGGCTACACCTTC. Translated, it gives CAISEGAPPGYTF.

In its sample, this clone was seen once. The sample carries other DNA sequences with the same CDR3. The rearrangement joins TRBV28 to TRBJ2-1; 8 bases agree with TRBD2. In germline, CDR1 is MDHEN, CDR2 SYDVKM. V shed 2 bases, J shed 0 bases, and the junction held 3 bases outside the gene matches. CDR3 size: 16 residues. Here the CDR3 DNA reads TGTGCCAGCAGTTTAGCGGGAGGCGGCTCCTACAATGAGCAGTTCTTC. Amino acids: CASSLAGGGSYNEQFF.

The CDR3 DNA is TGTGCCAGTAGACCCCGGGACAGGGGGCCCAATGAGCAGTTCTTC. As protein: CASRPRDRGPNEQFF. The gene calls are TRBV19 and TRBJ2-1; 12 bases match TRBD1. This CDR3 has 15 amino acids. Losses at the gene ends were 6 bases for V and 6 bases for J; bases not matched to a gene: 6. Germline CDR1 and CDR2: LNHDA and SQIVND (reference sequence).

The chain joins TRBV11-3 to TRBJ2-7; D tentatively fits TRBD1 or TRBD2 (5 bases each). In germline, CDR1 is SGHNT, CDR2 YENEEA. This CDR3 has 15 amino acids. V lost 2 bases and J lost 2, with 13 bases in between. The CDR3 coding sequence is TGTGCCAGCAGCTTATGGTCAGGGACCCCCTACGAGCAGTACTTC. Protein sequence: CASSLWSGTPYEQYF.

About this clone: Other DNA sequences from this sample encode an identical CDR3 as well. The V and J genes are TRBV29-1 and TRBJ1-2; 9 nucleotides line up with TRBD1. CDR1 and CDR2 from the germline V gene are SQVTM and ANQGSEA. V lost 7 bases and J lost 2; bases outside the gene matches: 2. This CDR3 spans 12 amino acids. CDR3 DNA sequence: TGCAGCGCCGGACAGGGGAACTATGGCTACACCTTC. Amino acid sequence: CSAGQGNYGYTF.

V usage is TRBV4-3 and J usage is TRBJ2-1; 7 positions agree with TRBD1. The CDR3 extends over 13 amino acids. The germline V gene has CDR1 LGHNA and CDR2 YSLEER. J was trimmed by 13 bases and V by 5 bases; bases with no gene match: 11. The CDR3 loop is CASSGDSPVGQFF. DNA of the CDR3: TGCGCCAGCAGCGGGGACAGCCCTGTCGGTCAGTTCTTC.

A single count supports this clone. The CDR3 nucleotides read TGTGCCAGCAGCCCTTTAGAGGGTAGGCCCGGGGAGCTGTTTTTT. The encoded protein is CASSPLEGRPGELFF. The rearrangement uses TRBV7-8 and TRBJ2-2, with D possibly matching TRBD2 (5 bases). V dropped 5 bases and J dropped 6 bases, with 16 bases sitting between them. The CDR3 is made up of 15 amino acids. Germline V lookup: CDR1 SGHVS, CDR2 FQNEAQ.

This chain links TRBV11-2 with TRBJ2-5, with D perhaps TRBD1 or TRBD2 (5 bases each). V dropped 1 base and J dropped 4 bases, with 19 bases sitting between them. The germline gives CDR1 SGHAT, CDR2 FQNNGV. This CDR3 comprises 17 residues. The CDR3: CASSLVGRGIRGETQYF. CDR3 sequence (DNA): TGTGCCAGCAGCTTAGTCGGTCGGGGAATAAGGGGAGAGACCCAGTACTTC.

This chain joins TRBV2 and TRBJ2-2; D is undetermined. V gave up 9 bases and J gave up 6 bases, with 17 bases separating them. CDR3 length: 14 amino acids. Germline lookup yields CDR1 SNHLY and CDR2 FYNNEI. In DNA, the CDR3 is TGTGCCAGTTTGTCGACCGAAGTCCCCGGGGAGCTGTTTTTT. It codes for CASLSTEVPGELFF.

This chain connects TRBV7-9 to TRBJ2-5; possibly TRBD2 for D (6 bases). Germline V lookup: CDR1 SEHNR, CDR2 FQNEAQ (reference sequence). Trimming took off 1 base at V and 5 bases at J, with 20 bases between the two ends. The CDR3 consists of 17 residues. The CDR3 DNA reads TGTGCCAGCAGCTTAGGGGGTTTGCGGGAAACCCTGGAGACCCAGTACTTC. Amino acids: CASSLGGLRETLETQYF.

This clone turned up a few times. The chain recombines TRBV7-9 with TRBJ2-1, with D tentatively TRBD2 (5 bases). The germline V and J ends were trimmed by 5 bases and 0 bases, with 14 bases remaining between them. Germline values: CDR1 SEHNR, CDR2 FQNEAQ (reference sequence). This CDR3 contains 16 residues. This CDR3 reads CASSDRTGGSYNEQFF. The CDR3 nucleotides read TGTGCCAGCAGCGACCGGACTGGCGGCTCCTACAATGAGCAGTTCTTC.

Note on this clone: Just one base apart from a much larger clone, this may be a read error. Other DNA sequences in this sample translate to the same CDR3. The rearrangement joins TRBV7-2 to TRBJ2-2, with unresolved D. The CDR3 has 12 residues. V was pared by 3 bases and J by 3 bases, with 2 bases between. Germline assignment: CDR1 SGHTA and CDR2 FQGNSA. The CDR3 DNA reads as TGTGCCAGCAGCTTCTACACCGGGGAGCTGTTTTTT. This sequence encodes CASSFYTGELFF.

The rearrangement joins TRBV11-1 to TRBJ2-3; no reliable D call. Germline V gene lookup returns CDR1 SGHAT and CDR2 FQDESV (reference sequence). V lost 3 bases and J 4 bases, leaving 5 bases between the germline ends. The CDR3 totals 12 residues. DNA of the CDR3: TGTGCCAGCAGCTTTCTTGCAGATACGCAGTATTTT. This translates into CASSFLADTQYF.

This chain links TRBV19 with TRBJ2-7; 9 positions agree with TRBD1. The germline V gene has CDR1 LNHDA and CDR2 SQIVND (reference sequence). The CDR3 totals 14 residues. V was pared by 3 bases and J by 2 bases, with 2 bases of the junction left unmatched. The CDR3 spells CASSIDRGTYEQYF. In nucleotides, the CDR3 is TGTGCCAGTAGTATCGACAGGGGGACCTACGAGCAGTACTTC.

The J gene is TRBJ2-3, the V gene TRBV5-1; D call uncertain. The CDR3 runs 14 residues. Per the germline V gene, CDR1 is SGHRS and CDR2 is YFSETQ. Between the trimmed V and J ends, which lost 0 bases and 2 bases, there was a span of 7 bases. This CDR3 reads CASSLGRNTDTQYF. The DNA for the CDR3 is TGCGCCAGCAGCTTGGGCAGGAACACAGATACGCAGTATTTT.

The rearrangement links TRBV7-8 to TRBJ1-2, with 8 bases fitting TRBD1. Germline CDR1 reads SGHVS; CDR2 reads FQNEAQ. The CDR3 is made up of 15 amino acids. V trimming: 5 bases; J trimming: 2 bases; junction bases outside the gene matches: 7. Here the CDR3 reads CASSLIDRGNYGYTF. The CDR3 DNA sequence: TGTGCCAGCAGCCTTATCGACAGGGGCAACTATGGCTACACCTTC.

The CDR3 DNA is TGTGCCAGCAGCGCCCCCCCTTTCTCTGGGGCCAACGTCCTGACTTTC. Protein: CASSAPPFSGANVLTF. V is TRBV11-3 and J is TRBJ2-6, with D hard to call. The CDR3 extends over 16 amino acids. Germline V lookup: CDR1 SGHNT, CDR2 YENEEA. V was pared by 5 bases and J by 0 bases, with 11 bases between.

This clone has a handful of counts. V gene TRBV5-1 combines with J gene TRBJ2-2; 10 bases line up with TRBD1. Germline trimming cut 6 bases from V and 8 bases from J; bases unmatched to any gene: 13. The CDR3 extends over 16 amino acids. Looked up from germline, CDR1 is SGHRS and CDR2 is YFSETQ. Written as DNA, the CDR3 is TGCGCCAGCACCAAAACCGGGACAGGGGAGGCAGGGGAGCTGTTTTTT. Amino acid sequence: CASTKTGTGEAGELFF.